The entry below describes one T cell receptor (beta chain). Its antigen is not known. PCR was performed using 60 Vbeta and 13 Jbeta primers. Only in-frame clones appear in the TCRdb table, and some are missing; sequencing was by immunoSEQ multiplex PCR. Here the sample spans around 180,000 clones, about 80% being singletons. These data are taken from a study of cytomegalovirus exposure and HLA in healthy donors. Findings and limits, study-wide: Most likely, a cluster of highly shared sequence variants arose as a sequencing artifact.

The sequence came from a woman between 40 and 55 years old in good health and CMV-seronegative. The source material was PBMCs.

The DNA of the CDR3 is TGTGCCAGCAGCCCTTCCCCAGGGGGACTCCATGGCTACACCTTC. Residues: CASSPSPGGLHGYTF. V usage is TRBV6-5 and J usage is TRBJ1-2; the match to TRBD1 covers 7 bases. Per germline, CDR1 MNHEY and CDR2 SVGAGI. The CDR3 covers 15 residues. The junction had 13 bases not matched to a gene; V was cut back by 6 bases and J by 6 bases.